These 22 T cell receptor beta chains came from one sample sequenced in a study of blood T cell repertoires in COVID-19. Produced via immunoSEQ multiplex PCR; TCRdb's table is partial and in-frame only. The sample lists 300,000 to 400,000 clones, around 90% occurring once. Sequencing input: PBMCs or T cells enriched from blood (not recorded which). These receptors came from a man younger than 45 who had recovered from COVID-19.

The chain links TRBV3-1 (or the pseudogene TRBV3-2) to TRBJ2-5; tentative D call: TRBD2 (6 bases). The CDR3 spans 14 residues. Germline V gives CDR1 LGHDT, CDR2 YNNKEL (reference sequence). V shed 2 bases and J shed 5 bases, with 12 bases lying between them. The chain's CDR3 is CASSQMTSEETQYF. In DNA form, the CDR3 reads TGTGCCAGCAGCCAAATGACTAGTGAGGAGACCCAGTACTTC.

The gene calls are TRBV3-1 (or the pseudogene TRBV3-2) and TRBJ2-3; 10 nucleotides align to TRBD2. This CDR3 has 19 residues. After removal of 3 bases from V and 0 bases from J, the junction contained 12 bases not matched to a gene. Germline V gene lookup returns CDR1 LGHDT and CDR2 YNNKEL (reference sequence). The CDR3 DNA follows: TGTGCCAGCAGCCAGCGATTTATCGCAGCGGGGGGGAGCACAGATACGCAGTATTTT. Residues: CASSQRFIAAGGSTDTQYF.

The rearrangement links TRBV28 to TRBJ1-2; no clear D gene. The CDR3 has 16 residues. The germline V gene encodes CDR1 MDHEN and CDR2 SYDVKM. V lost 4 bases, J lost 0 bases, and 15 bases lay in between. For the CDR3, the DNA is TGTGCCAGCAGTTATCGGGGTCAAGAAGCTAACTATGGCTACACCTTC. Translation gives CASSYRGQEANYGYTF.

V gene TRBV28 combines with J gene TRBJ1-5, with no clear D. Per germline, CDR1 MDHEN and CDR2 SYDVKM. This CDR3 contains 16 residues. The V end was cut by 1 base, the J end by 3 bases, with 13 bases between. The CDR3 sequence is CASSLLAGGPNQPQHF. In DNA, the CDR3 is TGTGCCAGCAGTTTATTGGCAGGAGGACCCAATCAGCCCCAGCATTTT.

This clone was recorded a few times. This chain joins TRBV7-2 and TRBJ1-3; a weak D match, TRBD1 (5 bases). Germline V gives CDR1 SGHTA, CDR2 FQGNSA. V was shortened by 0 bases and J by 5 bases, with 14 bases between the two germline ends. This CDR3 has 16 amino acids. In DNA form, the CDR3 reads TGTGCCAGCAGCTTAGCGGGGCAGGGAATAAGAAACACCATATATTTT. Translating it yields CASSLAGQGIRNTIYF.

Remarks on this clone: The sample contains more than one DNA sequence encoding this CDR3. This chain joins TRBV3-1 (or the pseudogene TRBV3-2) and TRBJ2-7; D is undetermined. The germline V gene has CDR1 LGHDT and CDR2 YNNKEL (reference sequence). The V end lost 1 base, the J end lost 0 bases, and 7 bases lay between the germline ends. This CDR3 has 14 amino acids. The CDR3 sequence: CASSQVGNSYEQYF. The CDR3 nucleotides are TGTGCCAGCAGCCAAGTGGGCAACTCCTACGAGCAGTACTTC.

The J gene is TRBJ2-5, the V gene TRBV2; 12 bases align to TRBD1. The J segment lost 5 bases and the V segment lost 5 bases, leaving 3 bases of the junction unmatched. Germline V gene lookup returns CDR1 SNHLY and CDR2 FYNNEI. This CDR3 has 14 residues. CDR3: CASSRDRGPETQYF. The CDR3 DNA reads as TGTGCCAGCAGTAGGGACAGGGGGCCGGAGACCCAGTACTTC.

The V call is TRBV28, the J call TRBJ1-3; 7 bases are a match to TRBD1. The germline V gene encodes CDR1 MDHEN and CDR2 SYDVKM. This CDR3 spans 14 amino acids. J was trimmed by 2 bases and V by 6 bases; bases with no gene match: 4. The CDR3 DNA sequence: TGTGCCAGCAGAGCTACAGGGGCTGGAAACACCATATATTTT. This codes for CASRATGAGNTIYF.

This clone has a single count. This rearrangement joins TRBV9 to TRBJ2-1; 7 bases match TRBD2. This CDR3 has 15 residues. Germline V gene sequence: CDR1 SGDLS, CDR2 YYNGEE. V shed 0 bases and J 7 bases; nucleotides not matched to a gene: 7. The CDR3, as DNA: TGTGCCAGCAGCGTAGGCGGCGGGGGAGGGAATGAGCAGTTCTTC. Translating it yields CASSVGGGGGNEQFF.

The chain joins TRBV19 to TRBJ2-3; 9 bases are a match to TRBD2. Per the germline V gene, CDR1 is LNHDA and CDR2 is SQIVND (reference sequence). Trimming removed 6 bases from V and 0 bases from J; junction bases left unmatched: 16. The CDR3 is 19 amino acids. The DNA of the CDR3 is TGTGCCAGTAGAAATTCAGCGGGGGGACCGGCGTTAAGCACAGATACGCAGTATTTT. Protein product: CASRNSAGGPALSTDTQYF.

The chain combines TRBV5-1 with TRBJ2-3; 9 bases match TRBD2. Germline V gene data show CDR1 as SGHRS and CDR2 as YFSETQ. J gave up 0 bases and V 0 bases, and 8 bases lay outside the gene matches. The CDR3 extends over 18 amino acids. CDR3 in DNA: TGCGCCAGCAGCTTGGAAGGTAGCGGGGGCCAGAGCACAGATACGCAGTATTTT. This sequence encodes CASSLEGSGGQSTDTQYF.

CDR3 nucleotides: TGTGCCAGCAGCTTAGGGGCCAGCGGGGGGTATGGCGGGGAGCTGTTTTTT. This translates into CASSLGASGGYGGELFF. The gene calls are TRBV7-6 and TRBJ2-2, with 9 positions matching TRBD2. CDR1 and CDR2 (germline): SGHVS, FNYEAQ. The CDR3 runs to 17 residues. Trimming at V came to 1 base and at J to 7 bases, leaving 10 bases not matched to a gene.

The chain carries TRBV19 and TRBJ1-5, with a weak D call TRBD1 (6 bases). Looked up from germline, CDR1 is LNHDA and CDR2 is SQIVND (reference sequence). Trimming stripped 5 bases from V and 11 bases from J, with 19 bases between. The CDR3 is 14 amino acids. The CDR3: CASSSGDTSPSQHF. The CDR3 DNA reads TGTGCCAGTAGTTCCGGGGACACATCACCCTCCCAGCATTTT.

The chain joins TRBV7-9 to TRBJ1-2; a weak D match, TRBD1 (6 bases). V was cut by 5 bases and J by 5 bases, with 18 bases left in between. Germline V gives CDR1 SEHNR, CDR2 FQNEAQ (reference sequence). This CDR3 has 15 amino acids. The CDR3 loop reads CASSPGQPFIYGYTF. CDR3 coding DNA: TGTGCCAGCAGCCCTGGACAGCCATTTATTTATGGCTACACCTTC.

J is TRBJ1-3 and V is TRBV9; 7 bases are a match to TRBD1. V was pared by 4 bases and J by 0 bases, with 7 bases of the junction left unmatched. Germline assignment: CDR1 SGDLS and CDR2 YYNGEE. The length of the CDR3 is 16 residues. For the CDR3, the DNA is TGTGCCAGCAGCCCAACAGGGGCTATCTCTGGAAACACCATATATTTT. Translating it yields CASSPTGAISGNTIYF.

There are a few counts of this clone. CDR3 coding DNA: TGTGCCATCAGTGAGTCGGGCAGGGGGCGTTTCGAGCAGTACTTC. Its protein product is CAISESGRGRFEQYF. This chain joins TRBV10-3 and TRBJ2-7; 8 bases agree with TRBD1. This CDR3 has 15 amino acids. After removal of 0 bases from V and 6 bases from J, the junction contained 7 bases not matched to a gene. Germline V CDR1 and CDR2: ENHRY, SYGVKD.

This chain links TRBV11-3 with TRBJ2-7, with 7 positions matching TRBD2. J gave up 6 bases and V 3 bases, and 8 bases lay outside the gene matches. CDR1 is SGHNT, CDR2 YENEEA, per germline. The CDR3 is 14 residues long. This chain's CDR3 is CASSFGGGGSEQYF. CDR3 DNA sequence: TGTGCCAGCAGCTTCGGCGGGGGTGGTAGCGAGCAGTACTTC.

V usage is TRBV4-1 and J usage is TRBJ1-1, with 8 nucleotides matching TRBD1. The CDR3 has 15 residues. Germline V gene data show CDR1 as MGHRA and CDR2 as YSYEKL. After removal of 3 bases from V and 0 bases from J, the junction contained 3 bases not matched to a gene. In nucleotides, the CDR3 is TGCGCCAGCAGCCACGGGACAGGACTGAACACTGAAGCTTTCTTT. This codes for CASSHGTGLNTEAFF.

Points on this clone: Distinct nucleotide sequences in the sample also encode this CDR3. CDR3 bases: TGTGCCAGCAGCTCAGGGGAGCAGCCCCAGCATTTT. It translates to CASSSGEQPQHF. The chain combines TRBV7-9 with TRBJ1-5; weak D call: TRBD1 (6 bases). The CDR3 is made up of 12 amino acids. With 4 bases removed from V and 7 bases from J, the gap between germline ends came to 8 bases. The germline V gene encodes CDR1 SEHNR and CDR2 FQNEAQ (reference sequence).

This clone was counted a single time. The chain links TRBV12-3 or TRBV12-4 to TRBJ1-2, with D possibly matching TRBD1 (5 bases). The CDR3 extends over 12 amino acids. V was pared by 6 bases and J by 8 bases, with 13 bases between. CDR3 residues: CASSHDSAGYTF. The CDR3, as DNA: TGTGCCAGCAGCCACGACAGCGCGGGCTACACCTTC.

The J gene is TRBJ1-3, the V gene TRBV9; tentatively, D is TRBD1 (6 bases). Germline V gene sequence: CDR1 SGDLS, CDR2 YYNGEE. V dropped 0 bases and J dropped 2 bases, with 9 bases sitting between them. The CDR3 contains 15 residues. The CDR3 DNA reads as TGTGCCAGCAGCGTAGGCAGGGGCCCTGGAAACACCATATATTTT. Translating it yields CASSVGRGPGNTIYF.

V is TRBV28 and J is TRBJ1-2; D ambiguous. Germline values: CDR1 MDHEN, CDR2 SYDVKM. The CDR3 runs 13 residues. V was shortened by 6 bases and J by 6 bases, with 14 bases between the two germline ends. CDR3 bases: TGTGCCAGCAGCGGGATTTCCGTAAATGGCTACACCTTC. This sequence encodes CASSGISVNGYTF.